The 21 T cell receptor beta chains reported below all come from one sample, sequenced in a study of blood T cells in healthy people across ages. Using a J-beta primer mix together with a sample-barcoded 5' primer, a second PCR was run for roughly 6 to 11 cycles. TCRdb reprocessed the 5' RACE reads with MiXCR, giving one entry per CDR3 protein. The sample holds roughly 900,000 distinct CDR3 sequences, 25% to 30% seen once. The sample consisted of blood. These receptors were taken from a woman aged 80 or over in good health.

This clonotype came up a few times. The J gene is TRBJ2-3, the V gene TRBV2, with D unresolved. Germline V CDR1 and CDR2: SNHLY, FYNNEI. Trimming removed 4 bases at V and 6 bases at J, with 14 bases between. This CDR3 region has 14 residues. The DNA for the CDR3 is TGTGCCAGCAGTGGTGTGGTCCGTGCGGATACGCAGTATTTT. As protein: CASSGVVRADTQYF.

This clonotype was counted between two and nine times. The chain is built from TRBV5-1 and TRBJ2-7, with TRBD2 identical over 10 bases. Trimming removed 4 bases from V and 7 bases from J; junction bases left unmatched: 17. The CDR3 runs 17 residues. The germline gives CDR1 SGHRS, CDR2 YFSETQ. CDR3 sequence reads: CASSLIAAKRGGHEQYF. The CDR3 DNA sequence: TGCGCCAGCAGCCTCATAGCGGCAAAGCGGGGGGGGCATGAGCAGTACTTC.

This clonotype showed up just a few times. A junction end diverges from the germline sequence, so it may reflect a read error. The chain carries TRBV7-2 and TRBJ1-4; D possibly corresponds to TRBD1 (5 bases). The CDR3 runs to 14 residues. Germline-derived CDR1 and CDR2 are SGHTA and FQGNSA. The CDR3 region is CASSLYGTNEELFF. CDR3 DNA: TGTGCCAGTAGCTTATACGGGACTAATGAAGAACTGTTTTTT.

Concerning this clonotype: A much larger clone lies a single base off, so this may be a read error. V and J are TRBV7-2 and TRBJ1-2, with D perhaps matching TRBD1 (5 bases). Germline values: CDR1 SGHTA, CDR2 FQGNSA. Trimming shortened V by 6 bases and J by 0 bases, and 11 bases separated the two germline ends. The CDR3 is made up of 14 amino acids. The DNA of the CDR3 is TGTGCCAGCAGGTCATTAGGGGCTAACTATGGCTACACCTTC. Translation: CASRSLGANYGYTF.

The chain recombines TRBV15 with TRBJ2-4, with TRBD1 as a possible D gene (5 bases). Germline CDR1 and CDR2: LNHNV and YYDKDF (reference sequence). Trimming shortened V by 8 bases and J by 0 bases, and 11 bases separated the two germline ends. CDR3 size: 14 residues. This CDR3 reads CATQGGVAKNIQYF. In nucleotides, the CDR3 is TGTGCCACCCAGGGCGGAGTAGCCAAAAACATTCAGTACTTC.

The count of this clonotype is one. The chain links TRBV27 to TRBJ2-5, with 10 positions matching TRBD1. The CDR3 spans 14 residues. Losses at the gene ends were 4 bases for V and 3 bases for J; bases not matched to a gene: 2. CDR1 is MNHEY, CDR2 SMNVEV, per germline (reference sequence). The CDR3 DNA follows: TGTGCCAGCAGTTGGACAGGGGGTAAAGAGACCCAGTACTTC. Translation: CASSWTGGKETQYF.

This clonotype was observed many times. J is TRBJ2-7 and V is TRBV11-2, with 11 bases lining up with TRBD1. From germline, CDR1 is SGHAT and CDR2 FQNNGV. The CDR3 length is 19 residues. With 2 bases clipped from V and 0 bases from J, the junction kept 12 bases outside the gene matches. The CDR3, as DNA: TGTGCCAGCAGCTTAACGGGAGGACAGGGGGCTGCCAGCTCCTACGAGCAGTACTTC. Protein product: CASSLTGGQGAASSYEQYF.

This clonotype was counted at least ten times. The chain carries TRBV6-2 or TRBV6-3 and TRBJ1-5; D might be TRBD1 (6 bases). With 0 bases removed from V and 2 bases from J, the gap between germline ends came to 11 bases. Germline V gene sequence: CDR1 MNHEY, CDR2 SVGEGT. This CDR3 is built from 16 residues. CDR3 in amino acids: CASSYSERTGNQPQHF. For the CDR3, the DNA is TGTGCCAGCAGTTACTCGGAGAGGACAGGCAATCAGCCCCAGCATTTT.

This clonotype was seen just once. A much larger clone lies a single base off, so this may be a read error. The V gene is TRBV7-2, the J gene TRBJ2-1; maybe TRBD2 (6 bases). The CDR3 runs to 14 residues. Germline loops: CDR1 SGHTA, CDR2 FQGNSA. The DNA for the CDR3 is TGTGCCAGCAGCGCCACTAGCATGTCCTACGAGCAGCACTTC. This encodes CASSATSMSYEQHF. Full variable domain (remainder filled in from reference TRBV7-2 and TRBJ2-1): GAGVSQSPSNKVTEKGKDVELRCDPISGHTALYWYRQSLGQGLEFLIYFQGNSAPDKSGLPSDRFSAERTGGSVSTLTIQRTQQEDSAVYLCASSATSMSYEQHFGPGTRLTVL.

The table lists this clonotype with many counts. The V and J genes are TRBV7-9 and TRBJ2-1; weak D call: TRBD2 (5 bases). Trimming left V 6 bases short and J 0 bases short, with 15 bases between. The CDR3 runs 16 residues. CDR1 SEHNR and CDR2 FQNEAQ come from the germline V gene (reference sequence). The CDR3 coding sequence is TGTGCCAGCAGTCTAGAGGGCAGTCACTCCTACAATGAGCAGTTCTTC. Its translation is CASSLEGSHSYNEQFF. Based on the CDR3 plus reference TRBV7-9 and TRBJ2-1, the full variable domain is DTGVSQNPRHKITKRGQNVTFRCDPISEHNRLYWYRQTLGQGPEFLTYFQNEAQLEKSRLLSDRFSAERPKGSFSTLEIQRTEQGDSAMYLCASSLEGSHSYNEQFFGPGTRLTVL.

V usage is TRBV5-1 and J usage is TRBJ1-6, with D maybe TRBD1 (5 bases). Germline loops: CDR1 SGHRS, CDR2 YFSETQ. V lost 2 bases and J 5 bases, leaving 11 bases between the germline ends. The CDR3 contains 15 residues. The CDR3 sequence is CASSLIRADNSPLHF. The CDR3 DNA reads as TGCGCCAGCAGCTTAATCAGGGCCGATAATTCACCCCTCCACTTT.

This clonotype was counted at least ten times. The DNA for the CDR3 is TGTGCCAGCAGTTTTAGGACTAGCGGGGGGCAAGAGACCCAGTACTTC. Protein: CASSFRTSGGQETQYF. The rearrangement uses TRBV12-3 or TRBV12-4 and TRBJ2-5, with 14 nucleotides matching TRBD2. The CDR3 is 16 residues long. Unmatched junction bases numbered 2, after V lost 3 bases and J lost 2 bases.

There are many counts of this clonotype. The chain has TRBV5-1 and TRBJ2-1, with D perhaps TRBD2 (6 bases). The CDR3 is 14 amino acids. Germline values: CDR1 SGHRS, CDR2 YFSETQ. With 4 bases removed from V and 8 bases from J, the gap between germline ends came to 16 bases. CDR3 amino acids: CASSPLVGSDEQFF. The CDR3 DNA is TGCGCCAGCAGCCCTTTGGTCGGGAGCGATGAGCAGTTCTTC.

In the case of this clonotype: With a much larger clone just one base away, this may be a read error. The chain is built from TRBV4-1 and TRBJ2-4; 10 bases fit TRBD1. The better agreement between TRBJ2-7 and the DNA end casts doubt on the J call. Germline loops: CDR1 MGHRA, CDR2 YSYEKL. CDR3 length equals 16 residues. CDR3 nucleotide sequence: TGCGCCAGCAGCCGCGACGGGACAGGGGATAGTCACGAGCAGTACTTC. Translation gives CASSRDGTGDSHEQYF.

V and J are TRBV5-4 and TRBJ2-7; 10 nucleotides match TRBD2. This CDR3 is 14 amino acids long. CDR1 SGHNT and CDR2 YYREEE come from the germline V gene (reference sequence). The junction had 2 bases not matched to a gene; V was cut back by 0 bases and J by 5 bases. Here the CDR3 reads CASSLEAGGNEQYF. In DNA form, the CDR3 reads TGTGCCAGCAGCTTGGAAGCGGGGGGGAACGAGCAGTACTTC.

The table lists this clonotype with many counts. The chain has TRBV7-2 and TRBJ2-5, with a possible D match to TRBD2 (6 bases). V gave up 1 base and J gave up 2 bases, with 11 bases separating them. This CDR3 spans 15 amino acids. Germline V lookup: CDR1 SGHTA, CDR2 FQGNSA. Here the CDR3 reads CASSLVGAGQETQYF. In DNA, the CDR3 is TGTGCCAGCAGCTTAGTGGGCGCGGGACAAGAGACCCAGTACTTC.

This clonotype showed up just a few times. Sequence at one end of the junction differs from germline and may be a read error. The chain has TRBV6-2 or TRBV6-3 and TRBJ2-5, with D possibly TRBD1 on 6 matching bases. The germline CDR1 and CDR2 sequences are MNHEY and SVGEGT. This CDR3 has 16 residues. The CDR3 sequence: CVSSPPQRQVQETQYF. CDR3 nucleotides: TGTGTCAGCAGTCCCCCCCAGAGACAGGTACAAGAGACCCAGTACTTC.

The chain combines TRBV6-6 with TRBJ1-2, with 7 positions matching TRBD1. J gave up 1 base and V 4 bases, and 6 bases lay outside the gene matches. This CDR3 comprises 15 residues. Germline V lookup: CDR1 MNHNY, CDR2 SVGAGI (reference sequence). CDR3 sequence reads: CASSSRAGGNYGYTF. CDR3 sequence (DNA): TGTGCCAGCAGTTCTCGGGCAGGGGGTAACTATGGCTACACCTTC.

V gene TRBV5-6 combines with J gene TRBJ2-4, with D possibly being TRBD1 or TRBD2 (5 bases each). Germline CDR1 is SGHDT and CDR2 is YYEEEE. This CDR3 has 14 amino acids. The ends were cut back, 4 bases at V and 6 bases at J, with 14 bases in the middle. The CDR3 loop is CASSPGRQRNIQYF. CDR3 coding DNA: TGTGCCAGCAGCCCGGGACGCCAAAGAAACATTCAGTACTTC.

This clonotype has at least ten counts. The DNA for the CDR3 is TGTGCCAGCAGATCTCGACTAGCCTCAGATACGCAGTATTTT. It yields the protein CASRSRLASDTQYF. V gene TRBV6-2 or TRBV6-3 combines with J gene TRBJ2-3; TRBD2 aligns across 7 bases. The V segment lost 6 bases and the J segment 4 bases; nucleotides outside the gene matches: 7. Germline V CDR1 and CDR2: MNHEY, SVGEGT. The CDR3 contains 14 residues.

This clonotype was counted a single time. The chain employs TRBV12-3 or TRBV12-4 and TRBJ2-3; a possible D gene is TRBD2 (7 bases). The CDR3 contains 14 residues. V lost 5 bases, J lost 11 bases, and 20 bases lay in between. The CDR3 reads CASSLRGGADVQYF. CDR3 nucleotides: TGTGCCAGCAGTCTCAGAGGGGGGGCAGATGTGCAGTATTTT.